These T cell receptor beta chains were read from a single sample in a study of blood T cell repertoires in COVID-19. Sequenced by immunoSEQ multiplex PCR; TCRdb stores in-frame clones only, minus some. The table lists about 370,000 clones, approximately 91% of them singletons, with 0.8% to 0.9% in the top ten. The sample was PBMCs or T cells enriched from blood (not recorded which). The receptor source for this set is a woman aged 40 to 50 who had been exposed to COVID-19. Both conserved end residues are part of each CDR3. The order of the fields is clone size, V gene, J gene, D gene, CDR3 DNA, CDR3 protein. A D gene is named only where the DNA matches it firmly. For some rows the clone size is stated as once, few or many, or as a class when expanded; others skip it.

clone_size: .
v_call: TRBV13
j_call: TRBJ1-4
d_call: .
cdr3_nt: TGTGCCAGCAGCCACCGTGGGGGGAGGAGTAATGAAAAACTGTTTTTT
cdr3_aa: CASSHRGGRSNEKLFF

clone_size: .
v_call: TRBV24-1
j_call: TRBJ1-5
d_call: .
cdr3_nt: TGTGCCACCAGTGGGGGTTCAGGGGACAATCAGCCCCAGCATTTT
cdr3_aa: CATSGGSGDNQPQHF

clone_size: .
v_call: TRBV10-3
j_call: TRBJ1-1
d_call: .
cdr3_nt: TGTGCCATCAGTGGGCCAGTAACCACTGAAGCTTTCTTT
cdr3_aa: CAISGPVTTEAFF

clone_size: .
v_call: TRBV19
j_call: TRBJ1-6
d_call: .
cdr3_nt: TGTGCCAGTAGTACCCGTGGTACAGGGAATTCACCCCTCCACTTT
cdr3_aa: CASSTRGTGNSPLHF

clone_size: .
v_call: TRBV5-4
j_call: TRBJ2-1
d_call: TRBD1
cdr3_nt: TGTGCCAGCAACTCTATAGGGACAGGGAACAGTGCTGAGCAGTTCTTC
cdr3_aa: CASNSIGTGNSAEQFF

clone_size: .
v_call: TRBV19
j_call: TRBJ1-2
d_call: .
cdr3_nt: TGTGCCAGTCAAAGACAGTCGACGGGGGACTATGGCTACACCTTC
cdr3_aa: CASQRQSTGDYGYTF

clone_size: .
v_call: TRBV6-5
j_call: TRBJ1-6
d_call: TRBD1
cdr3_nt: TGTGCCAGCAGTTCAACGGACAGGGCTGGTTCACCCCTCCACTTT
cdr3_aa: CASSSTDRAGSPLHF

clone_size: .
v_call: TRBV30
j_call: TRBJ2-5
d_call: .
cdr3_nt: TGTGCCTGGAGTAGAGTGTCCGAGACCCAGTACTTC
cdr3_aa: CAWSRVSETQYF

clone_size: .
v_call: TRBV18
j_call: TRBJ1-2
d_call: .
cdr3_nt: TGTGCCAGCTCACTACGACAGGCCCCGAGTGGGTATGGCTACACCTTC
cdr3_aa: CASSLRQAPSGYGYTF

clone_size: .
v_call: TRBV24-1
j_call: TRBJ2-1
d_call: TRBD1
cdr3_nt: TGTGCCACCAGTGACCCCTCAGGGACAGGGAAGAACAATGAGCAGTTCTTC
cdr3_aa: CATSDPSGTGKNNEQFF

clone_size: .
v_call: TRBV27
j_call: TRBJ1-1
d_call: .
cdr3_nt: TGTGCCAGCAGTTTAGTTGCAGCGCCCACTGAAGCTTTCTTT
cdr3_aa: CASSLVAAPTEAFF

clone_size: .
v_call: TRBV29-1
j_call: TRBJ2-1
d_call: TRBD1
cdr3_nt: TGCAGCGTTGGCCCTACAGGGGGCGCCTACAATGAGCAGTTCTTC
cdr3_aa: CSVGPTGGAYNEQFF

clone_size: .
v_call: TRBV9
j_call: TRBJ1-2
d_call: .
cdr3_nt: TGTGCCAGCAGCGAAACCGGGACAACTTCCTTCTATGGCTACACCTTC
cdr3_aa: CASSETGTTSFYGYTF

clone_size: once
v_call: TRBV18
j_call: TRBJ1-3
d_call: .
cdr3_nt: TGTGCCAGCTCACCCACTAATCGAAACACCATATATTTT
cdr3_aa: CASSPTNRNTIYF

clone_size: once
v_call: TRBV5-5
j_call: TRBJ1-5
d_call: TRBD1
cdr3_nt: TGTGCCAGCAGCCATTCGACAGGGAATCAGCCCCAGCATTTT
cdr3_aa: CASSHSTGNQPQHF

clone_size: few
v_call: TRBV27
j_call: TRBJ2-7
d_call: .
cdr3_nt: TGTGCCAGCAGTCCTCAGGGGTATTACGAGCAGTACTTC
cdr3_aa: CASSPQGYYEQYF

clone_size: .
v_call: TRBV7-8
j_call: TRBJ2-7
d_call: TRBD2
cdr3_nt: TGTGCCAGCAGCCAACTAGCGGGGGGCTCAAGCTCCTACGAGCAGTACTTC
cdr3_aa: CASSQLAGGSSSYEQYF

clone_size: .
v_call: TRBV11-2
j_call: TRBJ1-5
d_call: TRBD1
cdr3_nt: TGTGCCAGCAGCCTCAGATCCGGGACAGGGCATAGCAATCAGCCCCAGCATTTT
cdr3_aa: CASSLRSGTGHSNQPQHF

clone_size: .
v_call: TRBV11-2
j_call: TRBJ2-1
d_call: .
cdr3_nt: TGTGCCAGCAGCTTTACGAGGTTTGACAATGAGCAGTTCTTC
cdr3_aa: CASSFTRFDNEQFF

clone_size: .
v_call: TRBV3-1/TRBV3-2
j_call: TRBJ1-2
d_call: TRBD1
cdr3_nt: TGTGCCAGCAGACCTGGGACAGGGGTCTATGGCTACACCTTC
cdr3_aa: CASRPGTGVYGYTF

clone_size: .
v_call: TRBV5-1
j_call: TRBJ1-3
d_call: .
cdr3_nt: TGCGCCAGCAGCTCAGCTGGACAGACTGGAAACACCATATATTTT
cdr3_aa: CASSSAGQTGNTIYF

clone_size: .
v_call: TRBV15
j_call: TRBJ2-2
d_call: TRBD1
cdr3_nt: TGTGCCACCAGCAGAGGGACAGGACAGGGGTCCGGGGAGCTGTTTTTT
cdr3_aa: CATSRGTGQGSGELFF

clone_size: .
v_call: TRBV23-1
j_call: TRBJ1-2
d_call: TRBD1
cdr3_nt: TGCGCCAGCAGTCAACCCGGACAGGGAATTTACTATGGCTACACCTTC
cdr3_aa: CASSQPGQGIYYGYTF

clone_size: .
v_call: TRBV7-7
j_call: TRBJ2-2
d_call: TRBD2
cdr3_nt: TGTGCTAGCAGGCAAGGTAGCGGGAGTGGCGGGGAGCTGTTTTTT
cdr3_aa: CASRQGSGSGGELFF

clone_size: .
v_call: TRBV30
j_call: TRBJ1-2
d_call: .
cdr3_nt: TGTGCCTGGAATCAACCCCGGGGGACTTACGGCGGCTACACCTTC
cdr3_aa: CAWNQPRGTYGGYTF

clone_size: once
v_call: TRBV24-1
j_call: TRBJ2-1
d_call: .
cdr3_nt: TGTGCCACCAGTCGGGCGGGGTACAATGAGCAGTTCTTC
cdr3_aa: CATSRAGYNEQFF

clone_size: .
v_call: TRBV2
j_call: TRBJ1-3
d_call: .
cdr3_nt: TGTGCCAGCAGTGATAGTGTGACAGGCGACTCTGGAAACACCATATATTTT
cdr3_aa: CASSDSVTGDSGNTIYF

clone_size: .
v_call: TRBV5-1
j_call: TRBJ1-2
d_call: .
cdr3_nt: TGCGCCAGCAGCCTTGCAGGTTATGGCTACACCTTC
cdr3_aa: CASSLAGYGYTF

clone_size: .
v_call: TRBV12-3/TRBV12-4
j_call: TRBJ2-1
d_call: .
cdr3_nt: TGTGCCAGCAGTCGGACTCTATACAATGAGCAGTTCTTC
cdr3_aa: CASSRTLYNEQFF

clone_size: .
v_call: TRBV7-3
j_call: TRBJ2-7
d_call: TRBD1
cdr3_nt: TGTGCCAGCAGCACGGACAGGGGCCACGAGCAGTACTTC
cdr3_aa: CASSTDRGHEQYF

clone_size: .
v_call: TRBV4-3
j_call: TRBJ2-7
d_call: .
cdr3_nt: TGCGCCAGCAGCCTCGCCTCGCCCCCGGTGGAGCAGTACTTC
cdr3_aa: CASSLASPPVEQYF

clone_size: .
v_call: TRBV11-2
j_call: TRBJ1-1
d_call: .
cdr3_nt: TGTGCCAGCAGCTTAGCTGTACAGCCGAACACTGAAGCTTTCTTT
cdr3_aa: CASSLAVQPNTEAFF

clone_size: .
v_call: TRBV12-5
j_call: TRBJ2-2
d_call: TRBD1
cdr3_nt: TGTGCTAGTGGTCCCAAAATAATAGGACAGGGAAACACCGGGGAGCTGTTTTTT
cdr3_aa: CASGPKIIGQGNTGELFF

clone_size: .
v_call: TRBV6-6
j_call: TRBJ1-4
d_call: .
cdr3_nt: TGTGCCAGCAGCCCCAAACAGTTAACTAATGAAAAACTGTTTTTT
cdr3_aa: CASSPKQLTNEKLFF

clone_size: .
v_call: TRBV4-3
j_call: TRBJ2-1
d_call: TRBD2
cdr3_nt: TGCGCCAGCAGCCAAAAGACTAGCGGGACCCCTCGGGATACTGAGCAGTTCTTC
cdr3_aa: CASSQKTSGTPRDTEQFF

clone_size: once
v_call: TRBV7-9
j_call: TRBJ1-6
d_call: .
cdr3_nt: TGTGCCAGCAGCTTGCCCGTACAGCCTTCACCCCTCCACTTT
cdr3_aa: CASSLPVQPSPLHF

clone_size: .
v_call: TRBV2
j_call: TRBJ2-7
d_call: .
cdr3_nt: TGTGCCAGCAGTGTGAACAGGGCGGACGAGCAGTACTTC
cdr3_aa: CASSVNRADEQYF

clone_size: .
v_call: TRBV25-1
j_call: TRBJ1-6
d_call: TRBD1
cdr3_nt: TGTGCCAGCAGCCCCGGGACAGGGTGGGATTCACCCCTCCACTTT
cdr3_aa: CASSPGTGWDSPLHF

clone_size: .
v_call: TRBV9
j_call: TRBJ1-3
d_call: TRBD1
cdr3_nt: TGTGCCAGCAGCAGGACCGGACAGGGGGCTATAAACACCATATATTTT
cdr3_aa: CASSRTGQGAINTIYF

clone_size: .
v_call: TRBV6-5
j_call: TRBJ1-4
d_call: TRBD1
cdr3_nt: TGTGCCAGCAGTTACATGGGACAGCTGCGAAAACTGTTTTTT
cdr3_aa: CASSYMGQLRKLFF

clone_size: .
v_call: TRBV11-2
j_call: TRBJ1-1
d_call: .
cdr3_nt: TGTGCCAGCAGCGTCTCCATAAACATGAACACTGAAGCTTTCTTT
cdr3_aa: CASSVSINMNTEAFF

clone_size: .
v_call: TRBV5-5
j_call: TRBJ1-2
d_call: TRBD1
cdr3_nt: TGTGCCAGCAGCTTGGCCGGGACAGATGGGGGCTACACCTTC
cdr3_aa: CASSLAGTDGGYTF

clone_size: .
v_call: TRBV27
j_call: TRBJ1-1
d_call: TRBD1
cdr3_nt: TGTGCCAGCAGTTTAGCAGGACAGGGGGCAGGGATGAACACTGAAGCTTTCTTT
cdr3_aa: CASSLAGQGAGMNTEAFF

clone_size: .
v_call: TRBV19
j_call: TRBJ2-1
d_call: TRBD2
cdr3_nt: TGTGCCAGTAGTATCGCGGGAGACCCCCACAATGAGCAGTTCTTC
cdr3_aa: CASSIAGDPHNEQFF

clone_size: .
v_call: TRBV9
j_call: TRBJ1-1
d_call: .
cdr3_nt: TGTGCCAGCAGCGTAGAGGGCAGGGTGAACACTGAAGCTTTCTTT
cdr3_aa: CASSVEGRVNTEAFF

clone_size: .
v_call: TRBV3-1/TRBV3-2
j_call: TRBJ1-3
d_call: TRBD1
cdr3_nt: TGTGCCAGCAGCCAAGAGGGACAGTTTTTCTCTGGAAACACCATATATTTT
cdr3_aa: CASSQEGQFFSGNTIYF

clone_size: .
v_call: TRBV11-2
j_call: TRBJ2-2
d_call: .
cdr3_nt: TGTGCCAGCAGCCAAACGGCCGGGGAGCTGTTTTTT
cdr3_aa: CASSQTAGELFF

clone_size: .
v_call: TRBV3-1/TRBV3-2
j_call: TRBJ1-6
d_call: .
cdr3_nt: TGTGCCAGCAGCCAAGGCGGGAATTCACCCCTCCACTTT
cdr3_aa: CASSQGGNSPLHF

clone_size: .
v_call: TRBV5-1
j_call: TRBJ1-2
d_call: .
cdr3_nt: TGCGCCAGCAGCCAGCGACAGGAGGATAACTATGGCTACACCTTC
cdr3_aa: CASSQRQEDNYGYTF

clone_size: .
v_call: TRBV28
j_call: TRBJ1-5
d_call: .
cdr3_nt: TGTGCCAGCAGTTTATATCCGGGAGCCCTGAGCAATCAGCCCCAGCATTTT
cdr3_aa: CASSLYPGALSNQPQHF

clone_size: .
v_call: TRBV7-8
j_call: TRBJ1-1
d_call: .
cdr3_nt: TGTGCCAGCAGCCCCCGGGTAGGTGGTGAAGCTTTCTTT
cdr3_aa: CASSPRVGGEAFF